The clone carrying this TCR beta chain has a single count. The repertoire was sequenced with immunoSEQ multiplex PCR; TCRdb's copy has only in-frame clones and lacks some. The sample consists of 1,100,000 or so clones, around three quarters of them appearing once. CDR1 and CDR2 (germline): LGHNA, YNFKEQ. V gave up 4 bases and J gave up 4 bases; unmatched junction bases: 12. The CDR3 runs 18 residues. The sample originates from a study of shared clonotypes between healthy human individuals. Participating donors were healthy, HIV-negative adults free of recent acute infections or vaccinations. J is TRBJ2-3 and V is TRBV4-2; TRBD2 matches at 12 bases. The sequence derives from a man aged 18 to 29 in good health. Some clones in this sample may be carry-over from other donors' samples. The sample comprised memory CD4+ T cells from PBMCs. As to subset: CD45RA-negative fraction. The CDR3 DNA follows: TGTGCCAGCAGCCGTAAGACGGCAAGACTAGCGGGAGCAGATACGCAGTATTTT. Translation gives CASSRKTARLAGADTQYF.